This T cell receptor (beta chain) was identified during a study of T cells in localized non-small cell lung cancer. Data came from immunoSEQ multiplex PCR; TCRdb stores just in-frame clones and leaves some out. The table includes more than 20,000 clones, about 88% detected once. Comment on this clone: Its antigen is not identified.

The CDR3 runs 19 residues. V lost 3 bases to trimming and J lost 5 bases; unmatched junction nucleotides: 16. Germline V gene data show CDR1 as GTSNPN and CDR2 as SVGIG (reference sequence). Study-wide results and caveats: Tumor trailed uninvolved adjacent lung in T cell clonality, which peaked there.

Sequenced here: peripheral blood, sampled before any cancer treatment. The chain joins TRBV30 to TRBJ2-5; 15 nucleotides align to TRBD2. The sequence came from a female donor aged 60 or older with stage I lung adenocarcinoma. CDR3 DNA: TGTGCCTGGAGCGACCGTCCCGGGACTAGCGGGGGGCCGGCGGAGACCCAGTACTTC. Protein product: CAWSDRPGTSGGPAETQYF.